This T cell receptor (beta chain) appears in the sequencing data of a study of a mutant IDH1 vaccine in newly diagnosed glioma. Across the study: V12 occurred at week 35 and V13 at week 47.

A note on this clone: What it recognizes is unknown.

The CDR3 length is 12 residues. CDR1 and CDR2 from the germline V gene are GTSNPN and SVGIG (reference sequence). V lost 3 bases, J lost 5 bases, and 10 bases lay in between. This table comes from immunoSEQ multiplex PCR, and its TCRdb copy is limited to in-frame clones, with some not included. The table shows about 27,000 clones, with around three quarters occurring only once. The time point was: week 35, safety follow-up. A single vaccine dose contained 300 ug of mutant IDH1 20-mer peptide, and topical imiquimod was used with it. There were eight vaccinations for patients, given in weeks 1, 3, 5, 7, 11, 15, 19 and 23.

The genes are TRBV30 and TRBJ1-1; no clear D. This specimen consisted of PBMCs, obtained from a glioma patient whose treatment included an IDH1 peptide vaccine. The receptor was derived from a man aged 50 to 59 with glioma. The DNA of the CDR3 is TGTGCCTGGAGCCGGGGTCGGACTGAAGCTTTCTTT. It encodes CAWSRGRTEAFF.